The subject of this entry is one TCR beta chain. Its antigen is still unknown. Base qualities are not recorded, but no much larger clone differs from it by a single base. TRB sequencing was run on genomic DNA with either the immunoSEQ assay at survey resolution or the hsTCRB kit. In the source study's methods: The immunoSEQ software handled initial read processing, and the LymphoSeq R package was used for repertoire analyses. Clonality was computed as 1 minus normalized Shannon entropy; Gini coefficient was also calculated for each TRB dataset. Phenotypes of unsorted samples were inferred by mapping TRB sequences from sorted subsets of the recipient or donor onto unsorted samples of the same recipient. What TCRdb holds here is the immuneACCESS table cut down to in-frame rearrangements. Part of the clones is not present; checked against another copy, under half of the missing clones reflect an unresolved V gene, and the others are unexplained. V and J calls plus clone size are reproduced from that table; the DNA served to infer D and trimming. The sample counts 6,500 to 8,000 clones, each observed more than once. The ten largest clones capture roughly 21% of the sample.

This sample is drawn from a study of T cells after posttransplantation cyclophosphamide listed by TCRdb under 2016. Study-wide context: Using TRB sequencing, the study followed how the T cell repertoire rebuilt after myeloablative bone marrow transplantation with posttransplantation cyclophosphamide given as GVHD prophylaxis. Because TRA and TRB clonality correlated tightly in roughly nine samples, the subsequent TCR analyses were limited to TRB only. Blood from every one of the approximately 36 PTCy patients who had 1-year posttransplant specimens underwent TRB sequencing. In 3 patients, up to about 3 additional blood samples taken between 2 and 5.2 years after transplant also underwent TRB sequencing, as did pretransplant blood from several patients. Public TRB sequences were checked against a database of over 3,000 sequences associated with responses to pathogens, tumor antigens, self-antigens and alloantigens. Samples from 35 to 45 PTCy-treated patients, along with samples from 15 to 20 of their related bone marrow donors, underwent antigen receptor sequencing. The research as a whole found: Donor-recipient similarity was low at 1-2 months but rose over the first year, and later blood repertoires were often dominated by donor CD8+ memory clones. The TRB repertoires of T cells infiltrating skin or GI tract showed only limited overlap with the TRB repertoires of T cells in blood. Across roughly 40 patients, recipient CMV seropositivity and CMV reactivation were highly associated with TRB clonality; PTCy diversity was similar to CNI/methotrexate controls.

The intended sense of this specimen's treatment or condition label: high-dose cyclophosphamide on days +3 and +4 as single-agent GVHD prophylaxis. PTCy patients received busulfan and fludarabine conditioning, a related or unrelated marrow graft, and cyclophosphamide on days +3 and +4. The PTCy-treated patients were enrolled in a prospective multi-institutional clinical trial. Peripheral blood and bone marrow mononuclear cells were isolated by Ficoll-Hypaque density centrifugation and were cryopreserved. The V end loses 1 base and the J end loses 4 bases, and a stretch of 10 bases separates them. CDR1 SGHVS and CDR2 FQNEAQ were looked up in the germline V gene. The CDR3 measures 14 amino acids from cysteine to phenylalanine. Left in the record is the CDR3 DNA by itself, 42 bases read in frame from the first base.

This specimen consisted of PBMCs, obtained 94 days after allogeneic stem cell transplant with posttransplant cyclophosphamide. This receptor was obtained from a female patient between 55 and 75 years old who received an allogeneic stem cell transplant from an unrelated donor, was CMV-positive, and had acute GVHD only. Because of the transplant, the T cells may be the graft donor's rather than the patient's own. This sequence uses TRBV7-8 and TRBJ2-5; the D gene is perhaps TRBD1, on 6 matching bases. The CDR3 loop reads CASSLDRVGETQYF. DNA sequence: TGTGCCAGCAGCTTAGACAGGGTTGGAGAGACCCAGTACTTC.